This T cell receptor beta chain was sequenced in a study of blood T cell repertoires in COVID-19. Study-level information: Nucleic acid was either cDNA or gDNA, and it came from T cells, B-cell-depleted T cells, or PBMCs.

Looked up from germline, CDR1 is SEHNR and CDR2 is FQNEAQ (reference sequence). Trimming cost V 5 bases and J 4 bases; bases outside gene matches: 3. This CDR3 spans 13 amino acids. Some clones are missing from TCRdb's copy, which holds only in-frame ones; the method was immunoSEQ multiplex PCR. Of under 75,000 clones listed, around 87% are singletons. In its sample, this clone was seen once. This receptor was identified in a man aged 60-69 years with active COVID-19. The sequenced sample consisted of peripheral blood. The chain has TRBV7-9 and TRBJ2-7; 9 bases fit TRBD1. CDR3 amino acids: CASSPGQGYEQYF. The CDR3, as DNA: TGTGCCAGCAGCCCCGGACAGGGGTACGAGCAGTACTTC.